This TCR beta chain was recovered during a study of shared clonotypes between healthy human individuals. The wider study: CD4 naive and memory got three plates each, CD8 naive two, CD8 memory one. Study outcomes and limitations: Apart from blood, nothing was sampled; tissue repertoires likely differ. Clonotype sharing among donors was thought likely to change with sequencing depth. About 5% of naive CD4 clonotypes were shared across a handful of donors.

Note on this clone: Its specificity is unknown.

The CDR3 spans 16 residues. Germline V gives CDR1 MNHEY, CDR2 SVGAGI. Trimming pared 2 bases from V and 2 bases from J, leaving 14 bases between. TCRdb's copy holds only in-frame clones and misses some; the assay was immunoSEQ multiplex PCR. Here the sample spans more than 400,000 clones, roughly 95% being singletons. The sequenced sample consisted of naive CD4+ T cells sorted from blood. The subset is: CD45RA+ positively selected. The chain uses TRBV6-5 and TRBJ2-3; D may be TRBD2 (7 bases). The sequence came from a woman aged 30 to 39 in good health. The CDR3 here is CASSYPGGADTDTQYF. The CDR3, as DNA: TGTGCCAGCAGTTACCCGGGGGGCGCAGACACAGATACGCAGTATTTT.